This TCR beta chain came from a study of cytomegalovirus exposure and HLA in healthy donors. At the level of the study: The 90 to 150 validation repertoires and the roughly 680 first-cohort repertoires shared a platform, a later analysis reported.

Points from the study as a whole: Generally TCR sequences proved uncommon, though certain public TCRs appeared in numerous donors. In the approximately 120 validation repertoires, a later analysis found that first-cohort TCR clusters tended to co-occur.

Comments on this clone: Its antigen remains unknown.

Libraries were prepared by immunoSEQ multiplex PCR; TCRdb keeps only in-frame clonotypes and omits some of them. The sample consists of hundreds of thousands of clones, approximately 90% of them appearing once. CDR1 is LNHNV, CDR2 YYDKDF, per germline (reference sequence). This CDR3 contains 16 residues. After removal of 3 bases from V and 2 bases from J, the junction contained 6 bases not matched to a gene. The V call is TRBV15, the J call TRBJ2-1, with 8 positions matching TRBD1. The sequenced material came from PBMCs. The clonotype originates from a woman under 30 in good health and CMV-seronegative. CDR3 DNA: TGTGCCACCAGCAGGGGTGGACAGGGTCCCTACAATGAGCAGTTCTTC. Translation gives CATSRGGQGPYNEQFF.